Below, 5 T cell receptor beta chains from the same sample are listed, as sequenced in a study of blood T cell repertoires in COVID-19. Libraries were prepared by immunoSEQ multiplex PCR; TCRdb keeps only in-frame clonotypes and omits some of them. The table records about 130,000 clones, roughly 88% of them present only once. Specimen: peripheral blood. All receptors come from a man aged 50 to 60 with acute or convalescent COVID-19.

This clone occurred a few times. The rearrangement uses TRBV28 and TRBJ1-2; a weak D match, TRBD1 (6 bases). V lost 5 bases and J lost 5, with 15 bases in between. Germline CDR1 and CDR2: MDHEN and SYDVKM. The CDR3 has 14 amino acids. The CDR3 nucleotides are TGTGCCAGCAGTCAGGCCGGGGGGGCATATGGCTACACCTTC. Translated, it gives CASSQAGGAYGYTF.

The chain couples TRBV5-8 to TRBJ2-7; TRBD1 matches at 10 bases. The germline gives CDR1 SGHTS, CDR2 YDEGEE. CDR3 length: 17 residues. With V trimmed by 0 bases and J by 4 bases, 10 bases remained unmatched. The CDR3 DNA reads TGTGCCAGCAGCTTGGTAGGTAGGACAGGGGGTGCGTACGAGCAGTACTTC. Translating gives CASSLVGRTGGAYEQYF.

The chain carries TRBV11-3 and TRBJ2-7; 11 positions match TRBD1. The V segment lost 5 bases and the J segment 3 bases; nucleotides outside the gene matches: 6. The V gene's germline CDR1 is SGHNT and CDR2 YENEEA. This CDR3 is built from 15 residues. In DNA form, the CDR3 reads TGTGCCAGCAGCCTCCGGACAGGGGGCTTCTACGAGCAGTACTTC. This gives the protein CASSLRTGGFYEQYF. The variable domain in full, with the rest retrieved from reference TRBV11-3 and TRBJ2-7, is EAGVVQSPRYKIIEKKQPVAFWCNPISGHNTLYWYLQNLGQGPELLIRYENEEAVDDSQLPKDRFSAERLKGVDSTLKIQPAELGDSAVYLCASSLRTGGFYEQYFGPGTRLTVT.

This chain uses TRBV21-1 with TRBJ1-2. TRBV21-1 is reported as a pseudogene. The CDR3 covers 13 residues. CDR3 in amino acids: CASALGRGGGYTF. In nucleotides, the CDR3 is TGTGCCAGCGCCCTCGGGAGGGGAGGAGGCTACACCTTC.

This clone was detected a few times. The gene calls are TRBV11-3 and TRBJ2-1; maybe TRBD2 (7 bases). This CDR3 comprises 14 residues. V was cut by 5 bases and J by 4 bases, with 12 bases left in between. The germline V gene encodes CDR1 SGHNT and CDR2 YENEEA. The CDR3 DNA reads as TGTGCCAGCAGCCGAGGGGGGGTTTACAATGAGCAGTTCTTC. Protein sequence: CASSRGGVYNEQFF.